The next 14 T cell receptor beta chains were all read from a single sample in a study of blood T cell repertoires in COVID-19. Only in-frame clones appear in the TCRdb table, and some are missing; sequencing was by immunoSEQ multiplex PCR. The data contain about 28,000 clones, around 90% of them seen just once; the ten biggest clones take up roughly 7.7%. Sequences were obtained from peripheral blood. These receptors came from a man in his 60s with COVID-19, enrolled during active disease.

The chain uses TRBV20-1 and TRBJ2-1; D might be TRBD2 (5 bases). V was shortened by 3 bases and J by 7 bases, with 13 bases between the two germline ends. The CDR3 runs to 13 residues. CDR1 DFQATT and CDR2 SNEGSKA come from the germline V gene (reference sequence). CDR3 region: CSASWRVLNEQFF. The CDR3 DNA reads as TGCAGTGCTAGTTGGCGGGTCCTGAATGAGCAGTTCTTC.

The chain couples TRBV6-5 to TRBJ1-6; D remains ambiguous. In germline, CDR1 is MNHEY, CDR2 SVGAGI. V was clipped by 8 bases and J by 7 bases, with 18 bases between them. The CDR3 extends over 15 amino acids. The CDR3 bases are TGTGCCAGCGGCCCAACGGGGTTAGGGAATTCACCCCTCCACTTT. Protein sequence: CASGPTGLGNSPLHF.

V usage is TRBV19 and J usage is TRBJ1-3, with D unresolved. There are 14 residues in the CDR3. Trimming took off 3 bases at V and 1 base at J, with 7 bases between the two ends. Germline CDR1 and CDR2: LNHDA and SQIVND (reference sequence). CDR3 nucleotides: TGTGCCAGTAGTATGGGCAGGTCTGGAAACACCATATATTTT. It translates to CASSMGRSGNTIYF. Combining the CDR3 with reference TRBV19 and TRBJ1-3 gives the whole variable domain DGGITQSPKYLFRKEGQNVTLSCEQNLNHDAMYWYRQDPGQGLRLIYYSQIVNDFQKGDIAEGYSVSREKKESFPLTVTSAQKNPTAFYLCASSMGRSGNTIYFGEGSWLTVV.

The chain's CDR3 is CASSRGLTRSAGETQYF. DNA for the CDR3: TGTGCCAGCAGTCGGGGACTAACGCGCTCGGCGGGCGAGACCCAGTACTTC. The chain joins TRBV6-6 to TRBJ2-5; 7 nucleotides agree with TRBD2. Germline CDR1 and CDR2: MNHNY and SVGAGI (reference sequence). The CDR3 covers 17 residues. Trimming removed 5 bases from V and 5 bases from J; junction bases left unmatched: 17.

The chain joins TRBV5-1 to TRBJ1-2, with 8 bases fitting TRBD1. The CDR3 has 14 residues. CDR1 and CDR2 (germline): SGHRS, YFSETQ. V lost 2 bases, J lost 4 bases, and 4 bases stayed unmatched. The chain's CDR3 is CASSLPDRAYGYTF. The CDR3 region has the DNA TGCGCCAGCAGCTTACCGGACAGGGCCTATGGCTACACCTTC.

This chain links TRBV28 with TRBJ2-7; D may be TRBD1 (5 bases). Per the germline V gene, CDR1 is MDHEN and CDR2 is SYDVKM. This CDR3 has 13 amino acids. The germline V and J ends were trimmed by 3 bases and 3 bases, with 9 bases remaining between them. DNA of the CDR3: TGTGCCAGCAGTTTGAGGCAGGGCTACGAGCAGTACTTC. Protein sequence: CASSLRQGYEQYF.

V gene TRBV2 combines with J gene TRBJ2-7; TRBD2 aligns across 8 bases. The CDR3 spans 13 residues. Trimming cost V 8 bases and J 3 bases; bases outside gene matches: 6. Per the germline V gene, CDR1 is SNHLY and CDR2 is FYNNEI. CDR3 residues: CASRVGGGYEQYF. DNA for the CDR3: TGTGCCAGCCGCGTCGGGGGGGGCTACGAGCAGTACTTC.

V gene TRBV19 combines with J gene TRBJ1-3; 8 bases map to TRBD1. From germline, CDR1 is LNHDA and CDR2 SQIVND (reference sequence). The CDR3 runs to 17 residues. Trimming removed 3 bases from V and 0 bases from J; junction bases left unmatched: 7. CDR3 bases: TGTGCCAGTAGTATGCGGGGGACAGGAAGCTCTGGAAACACCATATATTTT. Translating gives CASSMRGTGSSGNTIYF.

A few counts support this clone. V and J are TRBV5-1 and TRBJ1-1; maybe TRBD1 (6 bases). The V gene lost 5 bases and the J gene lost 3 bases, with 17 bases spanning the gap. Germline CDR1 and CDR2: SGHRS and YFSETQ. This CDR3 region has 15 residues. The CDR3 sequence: CASRETGPRDTEAFF. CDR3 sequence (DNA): TGCGCCAGCAGAGAGACAGGCCCACGTGACACTGAAGCTTTCTTT.

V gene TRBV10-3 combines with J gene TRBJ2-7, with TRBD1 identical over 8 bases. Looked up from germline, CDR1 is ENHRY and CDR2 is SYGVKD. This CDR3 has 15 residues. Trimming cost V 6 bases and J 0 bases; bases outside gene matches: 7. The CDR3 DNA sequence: TGTGCCATCAGACAAACAGGGGGGAGCTCCTACGAGCAGTACTTC. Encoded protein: CAIRQTGGSSYEQYF.

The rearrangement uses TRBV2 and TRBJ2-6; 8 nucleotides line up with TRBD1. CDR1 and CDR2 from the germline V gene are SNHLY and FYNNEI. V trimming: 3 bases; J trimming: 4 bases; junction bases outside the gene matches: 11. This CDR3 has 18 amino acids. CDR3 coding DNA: TGTGCCAGCAGTGATGGCAGGGGGCTTTCGGGCGGGGCCAACGTCCTGACTTTC. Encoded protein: CASSDGRGLSGGANVLTF.

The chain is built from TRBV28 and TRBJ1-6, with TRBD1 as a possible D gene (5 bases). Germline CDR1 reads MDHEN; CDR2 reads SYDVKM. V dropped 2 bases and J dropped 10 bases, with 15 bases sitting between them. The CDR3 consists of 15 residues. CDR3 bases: TGTGCCAGCAGTTTAGGGCAGGGAGGAAGGTCACCCCTCCACTTT. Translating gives CASSLGQGGRSPLHF.

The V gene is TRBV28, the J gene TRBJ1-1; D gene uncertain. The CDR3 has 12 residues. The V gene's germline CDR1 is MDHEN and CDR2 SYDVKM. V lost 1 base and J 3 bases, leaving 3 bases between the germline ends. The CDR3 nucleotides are TGTGCCAGCAGTTTATCTTACACTGAAGCTTTCTTT. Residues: CASSLSYTEAFF.

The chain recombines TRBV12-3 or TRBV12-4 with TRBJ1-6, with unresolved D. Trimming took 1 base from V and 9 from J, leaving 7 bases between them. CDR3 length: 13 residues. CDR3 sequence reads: CASSLGGSSPLHF. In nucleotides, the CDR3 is TGTGCCAGCAGTTTAGGTGGGAGTTCACCCCTCCACTTT.